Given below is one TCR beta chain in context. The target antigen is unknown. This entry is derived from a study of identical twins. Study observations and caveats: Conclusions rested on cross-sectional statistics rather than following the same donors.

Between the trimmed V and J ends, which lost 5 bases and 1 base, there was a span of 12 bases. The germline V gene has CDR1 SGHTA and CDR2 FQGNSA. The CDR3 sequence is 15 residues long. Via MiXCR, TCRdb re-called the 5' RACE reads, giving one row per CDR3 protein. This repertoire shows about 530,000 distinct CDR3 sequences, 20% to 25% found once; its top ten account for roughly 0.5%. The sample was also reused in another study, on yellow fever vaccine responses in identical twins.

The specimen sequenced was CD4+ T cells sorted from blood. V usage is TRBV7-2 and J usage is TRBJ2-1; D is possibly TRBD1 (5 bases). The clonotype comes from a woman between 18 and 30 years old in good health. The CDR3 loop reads CASSRGQISYNEQFF. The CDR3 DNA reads TGTGCCAGCAGCCGAGGACAAATATCCTACAATGAGCAGTTCTTC.